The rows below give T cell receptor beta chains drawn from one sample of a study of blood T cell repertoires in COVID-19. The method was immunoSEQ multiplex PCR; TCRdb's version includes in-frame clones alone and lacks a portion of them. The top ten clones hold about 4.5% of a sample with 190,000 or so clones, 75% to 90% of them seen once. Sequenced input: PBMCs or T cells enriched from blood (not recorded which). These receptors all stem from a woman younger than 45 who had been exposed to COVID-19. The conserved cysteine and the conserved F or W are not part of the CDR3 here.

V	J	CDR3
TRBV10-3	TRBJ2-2	AIRGTGTIGELF
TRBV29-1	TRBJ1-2	SVVAGTGRSYGYT
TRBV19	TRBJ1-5	ASSISDRGRGQPQH
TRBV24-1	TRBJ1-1	ATSDLKSGKNTEAF
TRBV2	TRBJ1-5	ASNRGSEMPQH
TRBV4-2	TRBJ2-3	ASSLLSADTQY
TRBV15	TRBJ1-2	ATSIQGGGYT
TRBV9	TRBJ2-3	ASTQGYTDTQY
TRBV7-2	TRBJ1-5	ASSLGAGLNQPQH
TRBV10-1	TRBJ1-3	ASPRGNTIY
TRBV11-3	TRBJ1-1	ASSLERSTEAF
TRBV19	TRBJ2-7	ASSIQPGQGEYEQY
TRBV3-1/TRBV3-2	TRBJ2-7	ASSQVRYEQY
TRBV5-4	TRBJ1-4	ASSLGAPSPEKLF
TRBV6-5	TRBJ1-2	ASSLAQGAGYGYT
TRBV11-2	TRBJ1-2	ASSFRPDIGYGYT
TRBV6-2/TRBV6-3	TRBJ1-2	ASSLRRDSNYGYT
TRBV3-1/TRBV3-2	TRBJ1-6	ASSPRDGEGSPLH
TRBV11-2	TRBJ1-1	ASSFQVDTEAF
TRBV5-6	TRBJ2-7	ASQKLNLYEQY
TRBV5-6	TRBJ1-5	ASSPAGYNQPQH
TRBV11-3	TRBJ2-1	ASSFSGAQNEQF
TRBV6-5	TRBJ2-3	ASRTGIIGTDTQY
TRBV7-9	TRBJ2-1	ASSLDRSYNEQF
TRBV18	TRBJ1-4	ASSPNLLSSGVSTGKLF
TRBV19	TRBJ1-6	ASSTVGQAVYSYNSPLH
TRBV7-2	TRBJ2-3	ASSSVAVTDTQY
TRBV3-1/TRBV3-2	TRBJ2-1	ASSQTVSSYNEQF
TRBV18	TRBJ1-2	ASSSTPPAQGKYGYT
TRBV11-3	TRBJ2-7	ASSPEDSAYEQY
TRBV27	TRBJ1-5	ASSPRQGSNQPQH
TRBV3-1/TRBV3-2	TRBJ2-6	ASSRNRVSGANVLT
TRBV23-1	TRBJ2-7	ASSHSRDRSYEQY
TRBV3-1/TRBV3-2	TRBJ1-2	ASSQVSGGAGYT
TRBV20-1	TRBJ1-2	SASSGSDNYGYT
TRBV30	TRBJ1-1	AWNRGSNTEAF
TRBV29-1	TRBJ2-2	SCLLGQGNTGELF
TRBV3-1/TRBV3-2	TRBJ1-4	ASSQPRDRVVSEKLF
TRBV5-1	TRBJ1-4	ASSLAQGATTNEKLF
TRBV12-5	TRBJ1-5	ASGFQTGMSNQPQH
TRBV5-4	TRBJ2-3	ATIADPSTDTQY
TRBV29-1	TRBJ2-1	SVVGSNEQF
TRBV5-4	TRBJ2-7	ASSARTSGDIYEQY
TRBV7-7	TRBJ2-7	ASSRDRGYEQY
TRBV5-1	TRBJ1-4	ASSQQGSHEKLF
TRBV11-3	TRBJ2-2	ASSLSYSGGGTGELF
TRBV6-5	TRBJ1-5	ASRDRAISNQPQH
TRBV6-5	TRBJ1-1	ASSYSMPAEAF
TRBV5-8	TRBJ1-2	ASSLVGGNYGYT
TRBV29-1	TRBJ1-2	SVEVPRQGMPPANYGYT
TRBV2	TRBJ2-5	ASAGETTSAEPQY
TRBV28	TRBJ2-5	ASSTLAGDLETQY
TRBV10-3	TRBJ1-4	AISQGFGEKLF
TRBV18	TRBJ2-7	ASSPPGGHGVYEQY
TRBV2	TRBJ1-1	ASSDQMNTEAF
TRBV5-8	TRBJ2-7	ASSVTKQGPFYEQY
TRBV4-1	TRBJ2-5	ASSREGGETQY